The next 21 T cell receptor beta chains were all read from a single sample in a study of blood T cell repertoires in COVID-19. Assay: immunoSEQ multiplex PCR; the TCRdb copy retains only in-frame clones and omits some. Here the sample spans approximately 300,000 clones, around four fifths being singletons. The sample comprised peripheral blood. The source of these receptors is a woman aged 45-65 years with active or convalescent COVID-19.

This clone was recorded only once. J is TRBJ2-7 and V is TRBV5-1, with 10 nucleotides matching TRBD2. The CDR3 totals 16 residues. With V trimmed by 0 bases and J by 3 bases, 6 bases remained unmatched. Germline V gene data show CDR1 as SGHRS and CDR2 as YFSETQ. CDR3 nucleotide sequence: TGCGCCAGCAGCTTGGACCCTAGCGGGAGCCGCTACGAGCAGTACTTC. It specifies CASSLDPSGSRYEQYF.

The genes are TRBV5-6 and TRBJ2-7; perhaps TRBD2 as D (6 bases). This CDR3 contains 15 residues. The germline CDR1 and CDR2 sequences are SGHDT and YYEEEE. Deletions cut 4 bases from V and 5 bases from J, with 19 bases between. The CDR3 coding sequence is TGTGCCAGCAGCCCCCGGTTTAGACTAGAAAACGAGCAGTACTTC. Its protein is CASSPRFRLENEQYF.

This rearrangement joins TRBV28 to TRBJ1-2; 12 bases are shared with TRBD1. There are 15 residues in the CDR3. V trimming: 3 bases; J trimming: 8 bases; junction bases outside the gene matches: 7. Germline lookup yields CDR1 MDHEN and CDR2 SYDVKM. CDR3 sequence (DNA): TGTGCCAGCAGTTTTGAGGGACAGGGGGCGAGGGGCTACACCTTC. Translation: CASSFEGQGARGYTF.

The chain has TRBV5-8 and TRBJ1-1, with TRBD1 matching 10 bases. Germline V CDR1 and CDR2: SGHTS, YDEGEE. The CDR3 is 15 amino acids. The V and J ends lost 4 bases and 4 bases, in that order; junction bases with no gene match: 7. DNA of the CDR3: TGTGCCAGCAGCAGACGGACAGGGGGAGGCACTGAAGCTTTCTTT. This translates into CASSRRTGGGTEAFF.

The CDR3 DNA is TGCGCCAGCAGCCCGGGTGGAGCGGGACCTTTACTCACAGATACGCAGTATTTT. Its protein is CASSPGGAGPLLTDTQYF. The V gene is TRBV4-1, the J gene TRBJ2-3; 7 bases are shared with TRBD2. CDR1 is MGHRA and CDR2 is YSYEKL in the germline V gene. V trimming: 4 bases; J trimming: 2 bases; junction bases outside the gene matches: 15. There are 18 residues in the CDR3.

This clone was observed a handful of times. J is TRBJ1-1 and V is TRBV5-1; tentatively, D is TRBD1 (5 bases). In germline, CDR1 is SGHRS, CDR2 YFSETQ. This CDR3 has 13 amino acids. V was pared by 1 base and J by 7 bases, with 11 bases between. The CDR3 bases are TGCGCCAGCAGCTTGAACGCAGGGTTTGAAGCTTTCTTT. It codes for CASSLNAGFEAFF.

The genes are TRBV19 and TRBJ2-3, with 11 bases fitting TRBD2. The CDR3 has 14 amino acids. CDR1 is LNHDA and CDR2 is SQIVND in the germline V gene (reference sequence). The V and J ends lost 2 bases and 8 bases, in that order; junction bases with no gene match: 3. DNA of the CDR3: TGTGCCAGTAGTATAACTAGCGGGAGTGCTACGCAGTATTTT. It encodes CASSITSGSATQYF.

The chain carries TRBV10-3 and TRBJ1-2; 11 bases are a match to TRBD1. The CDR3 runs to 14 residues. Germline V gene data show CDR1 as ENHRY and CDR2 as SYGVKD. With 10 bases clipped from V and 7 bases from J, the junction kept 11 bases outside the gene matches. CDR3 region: CATGGGQGAFGYTF. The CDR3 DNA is TGTGCCACTGGGGGAGGACAGGGGGCTTTTGGCTACACCTTC.

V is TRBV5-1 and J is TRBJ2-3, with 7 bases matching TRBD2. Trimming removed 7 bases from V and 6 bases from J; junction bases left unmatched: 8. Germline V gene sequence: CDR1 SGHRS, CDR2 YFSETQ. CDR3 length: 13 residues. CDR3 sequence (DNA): TGCGCCAGCGCGTGGGCGGGAGTGGATACGCAGTATTTT. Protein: CASAWAGVDTQYF.

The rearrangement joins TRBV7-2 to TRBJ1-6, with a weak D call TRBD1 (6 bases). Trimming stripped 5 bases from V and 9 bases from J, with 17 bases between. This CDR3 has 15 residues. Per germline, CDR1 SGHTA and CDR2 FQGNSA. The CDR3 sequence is CASSLVGGVGSPLHF. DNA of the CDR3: TGTGCCAGCAGCCTCGTTGGGGGCGTTGGTTCACCCCTCCACTTT.

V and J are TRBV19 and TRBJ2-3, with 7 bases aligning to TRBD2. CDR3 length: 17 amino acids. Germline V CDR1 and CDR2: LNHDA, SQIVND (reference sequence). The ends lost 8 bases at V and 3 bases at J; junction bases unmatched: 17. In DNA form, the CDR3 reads TGTGCCAGTGGAAGAGCGGGCCTCTCGGGGGGTACAGATACGCAGTATTTT. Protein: CASGRAGLSGGTDTQYF.

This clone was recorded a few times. The CDR3 DNA sequence: TGTGCCAGCAGCGTACTTGGGGGAGGGCCGAGAGAGACCCAGTACTTC. It codes for CASSVLGGGPRETQYF. This chain links TRBV9 with TRBJ2-5; the match to TRBD2 covers 7 bases. The CDR3 length is 16 residues. Trimming at V came to 1 base and at J to 4 bases, leaving 10 bases not matched to a gene. The germline V gene encodes CDR1 SGDLS and CDR2 YYNGEE. The full variable domain, in which reference TRBV9 and TRBJ2-5 provide the parts outside the CDR3, is DSGVTQTPKHLITATGQRVTLRCSPRSGDLSVYWYQQSLDQGLQFLIQYYNGEERAKGNILERFSAQQFPDLHSELNLSSLELGDSALYFCASSVLGGGPRETQYFGPGTRLLVL.

CDR3: CASSHAYEQYF. CDR3 sequence (DNA): TGTGCCAGCAGCCACGCCTACGAGCAGTACTTC. V and J are TRBV14 and TRBJ2-7; D is undetermined. CDR1 and CDR2 from the germline V gene are SGHDN and FVKESK. V was clipped by 3 bases and J by 2 bases, with 2 bases between them. The CDR3 contains 11 residues.

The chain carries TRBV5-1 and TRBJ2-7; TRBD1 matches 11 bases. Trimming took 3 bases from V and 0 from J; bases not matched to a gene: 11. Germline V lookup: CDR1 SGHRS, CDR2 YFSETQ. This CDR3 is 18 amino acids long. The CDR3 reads CASSSRDRGNILSYEQYF. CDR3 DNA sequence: TGCGCCAGCAGCTCCCGGGACAGGGGGAATATTCTCTCCTACGAGCAGTACTTC.

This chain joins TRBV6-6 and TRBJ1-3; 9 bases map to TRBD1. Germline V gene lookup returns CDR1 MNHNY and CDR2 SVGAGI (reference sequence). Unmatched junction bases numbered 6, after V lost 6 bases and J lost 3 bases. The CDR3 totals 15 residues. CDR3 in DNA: TGTGCCAGCAGCGAAACAGGGGGCGGTGGAAACACCATATATTTT. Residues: CASSETGGGGNTIYF.

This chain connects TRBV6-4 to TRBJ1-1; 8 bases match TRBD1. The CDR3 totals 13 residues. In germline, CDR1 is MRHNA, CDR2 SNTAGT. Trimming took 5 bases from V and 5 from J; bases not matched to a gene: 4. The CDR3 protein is CASSPHRGTEAFF. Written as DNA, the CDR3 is TGTGCCAGCAGTCCCCACAGGGGGACTGAAGCTTTCTTT.

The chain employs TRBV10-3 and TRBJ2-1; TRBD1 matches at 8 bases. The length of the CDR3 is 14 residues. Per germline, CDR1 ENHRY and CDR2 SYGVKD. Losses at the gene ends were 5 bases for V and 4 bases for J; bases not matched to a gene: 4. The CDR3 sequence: CAISWTGQYNEQFF. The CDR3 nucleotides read TGTGCCATCAGTTGGACAGGGCAATACAATGAGCAGTTCTTC.

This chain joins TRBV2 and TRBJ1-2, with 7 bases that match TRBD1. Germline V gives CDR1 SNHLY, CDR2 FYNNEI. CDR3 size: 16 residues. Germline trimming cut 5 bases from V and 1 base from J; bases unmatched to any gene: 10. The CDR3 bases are TGTGCCAGCAGTCAGACAGGGACCCTTTTTAACTATGGCTACACCTTC. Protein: CASSQTGTLFNYGYTF.

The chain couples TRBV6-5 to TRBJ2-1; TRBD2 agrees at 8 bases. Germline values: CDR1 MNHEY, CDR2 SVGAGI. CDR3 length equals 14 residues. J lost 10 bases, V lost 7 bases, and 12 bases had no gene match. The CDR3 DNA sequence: TGTGCCAGCACCCCGACGGCGGGGGGAAGAGAGCAGTTCTTC. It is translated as CASTPTAGGREQFF.

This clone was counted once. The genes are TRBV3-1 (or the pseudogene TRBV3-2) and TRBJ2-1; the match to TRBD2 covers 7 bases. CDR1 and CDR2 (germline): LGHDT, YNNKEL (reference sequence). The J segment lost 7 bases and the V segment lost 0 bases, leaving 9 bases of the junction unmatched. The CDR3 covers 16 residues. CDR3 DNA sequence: TGTGCCAGCAGCCAAGATCCAGCGGGAATTGCGAATGAGCAGTTCTTC. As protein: CASSQDPAGIANEQFF.

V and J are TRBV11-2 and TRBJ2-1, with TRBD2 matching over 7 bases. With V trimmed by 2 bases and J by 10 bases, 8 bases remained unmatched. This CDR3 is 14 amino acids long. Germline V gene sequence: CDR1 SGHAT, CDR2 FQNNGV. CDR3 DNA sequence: TGTGCCAGCAGCTTAATGCGGGAGTCGGGGGAGCAGTTCTTC. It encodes CASSLMRESGEQFF.